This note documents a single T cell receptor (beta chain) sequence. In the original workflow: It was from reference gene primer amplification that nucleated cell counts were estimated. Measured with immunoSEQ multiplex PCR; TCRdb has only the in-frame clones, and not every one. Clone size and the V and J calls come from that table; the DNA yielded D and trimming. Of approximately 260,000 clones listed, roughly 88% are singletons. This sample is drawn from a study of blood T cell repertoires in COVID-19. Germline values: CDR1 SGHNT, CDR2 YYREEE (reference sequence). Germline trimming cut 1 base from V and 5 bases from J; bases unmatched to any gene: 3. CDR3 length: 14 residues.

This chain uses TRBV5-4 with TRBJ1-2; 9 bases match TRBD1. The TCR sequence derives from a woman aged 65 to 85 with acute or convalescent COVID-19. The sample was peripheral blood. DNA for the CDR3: TGTGCCAGCAGCTTGACAGGGGGCGGATATGGCTACACCTTC. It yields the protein CASSLTGGGYGYTF. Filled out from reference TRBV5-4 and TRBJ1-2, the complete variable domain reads ETGVTQSPTHLIKTRGQQVTLRCSSQSGHNTVSWYQQALGQGPQFIFQYYREEENGRGNFPPRFSGLQFPNYSSELNVNALELDDSALYLCASSLTGGGYGYTFGSGTRLTVV.